The rows below give T cell receptor beta chains drawn from one sample of a study of spatial heterogeneity in lung cancer. TCRdb independently ran MiXCR on the 5' RACE reads; one entry per CDR3 protein. This table has more than 30,000 distinct CDR3 sequences, less than 6.5% appearing once. This specimen was PBMCs, taken at surgery. Receptor source: a female donor with early-stage non-small cell lung cancer. The CDR3 runs from the conserved cysteine through the conserved F or W. The D gene is left open where the match is weak. The size entry is marked missing in some rows and otherwise reads once, few, many or a size class.

J gene: TRBJ2-4
D gene: NA
clone size: NA
V gene: TRBV9
CDR3 protein: CASSVSNGNIQYF
CDR3 DNA: TGTGCCAGCAGCGTAAGTAACGGAAACATTCAGTACTTC

J gene: TRBJ1-4
D gene: NA
clone size: many
V gene: TRBV2
CDR3 protein: CAAEGFGEKLFF
CDR3 DNA: TGTGCCGCAGAGGGGTTCGGAGAAAAACTGTTTTTT

J gene: TRBJ1-3
D gene: NA
clone size: NA
V gene: TRBV7-2
CDR3 protein: CASSLGAGNTIYF
CDR3 DNA: TGTGCCAGCAGCTTAGGCGCTGGAAACACCATATATTTT

J gene: TRBJ2-1
D gene: NA
clone size: many
V gene: TRBV29-1
CDR3 protein: CSVLGLSNEQFF
CDR3 DNA: TGCAGCGTTCTTGGCCTCTCGAATGAGCAGTTCTTC

J gene: TRBJ2-3
D gene: TRBD1
clone size: few
V gene: TRBV4-2
CDR3 protein: CASSQARTGERTDTQYF
CDR3 DNA: TGTGCCAGCAGCCAGGCCCGGACAGGGGAGCGCACAGATACGCAGTATTTT

J gene: TRBJ2-2
D gene: NA
clone size: many
V gene: TRBV30
CDR3 protein: CAFTQGRVRTGELFF
CDR3 DNA: TGTGCCTTTACACAGGGAAGGGTGAGGACCGGGGAGCTGTTTTTT

J gene: TRBJ2-1
D gene: TRBD2
clone size: many
V gene: TRBV4-2
CDR3 protein: CASSQLAGEYNEQFF
CDR3 DNA: TGTGCCAGCAGCCAACTAGCGGGGGAATACAATGAGCAGTTCTTC

J gene: TRBJ2-6
D gene: NA
clone size: many
V gene: TRBV20-1
CDR3 protein: CSASLTDGANVLTF
CDR3 DNA: TGCAGTGCTAGTCTGACAGATGGGGCCAACGTCCTGACTTTC

J gene: TRBJ1-5
D gene: NA
clone size: many
V gene: TRBV30
CDR3 protein: CAWSEGQYQPQHF
CDR3 DNA: TGTGCCTGGAGTGAAGGACAGTATCAGCCCCAGCATTTT

J gene: TRBJ1-1
D gene: NA
clone size: many
V gene: TRBV20-1
CDR3 protein: CSAPPVLGDTEAFF
CDR3 DNA: TGCAGTGCCCCCCCGGTCCTTGGGGACACTGAAGCTTTCTTT

J gene: TRBJ2-7
D gene: TRBD1
clone size: many
V gene: TRBV5-5
CDR3 protein: CASSQGGYRDRDNEQYF
CDR3 DNA: TGTGCCAGCAGCCAGGGGGGGTACCGGGACAGGGATAACGAGCAGTACTTC

J gene: TRBJ2-5
D gene: NA
clone size: many
V gene: TRBV7-2
CDR3 protein: CASSTGTPESIQYF
CDR3 DNA: TGTGCCAGCAGTACCGGGACGCCGGAGTCGATCCAGTACTTC

J gene: TRBJ2-6
D gene: NA
clone size: NA
V gene: TRBV2
CDR3 protein: CASSSGAISGANVLTF
CDR3 DNA: TGTGCCAGCAGTTCAGGCGCGATCTCTGGGGCCAACGTCCTGACTTTC

J gene: TRBJ1-2
D gene: TRBD1
clone size: few
V gene: TRBV4-3
CDR3 protein: CASSQVGVSGTGEANYGYTF
CDR3 DNA: TGCGCCAGCAGCCAAGTAGGAGTGTCCGGGACAGGGGAAGCTAACTATGGCTACACCTTC

J gene: TRBJ1-2
D gene: NA
clone size: many
V gene: TRBV5-5
CDR3 protein: CASSLGQDYGYTF
CDR3 DNA: TGTGCCAGCAGCTTAGGCCAGGACTATGGCTACACCTTC

J gene: TRBJ2-5
D gene: NA
clone size: many
V gene: TRBV20-1
CDR3 protein: CSARDLKRLPETQYF
CDR3 DNA: TGCAGTGCTAGAGATTTGAAGAGGTTACCGGAGACCCAGTACTTC

J gene: TRBJ1-4
D gene: NA
clone size: many
V gene: TRBV23-1
CDR3 protein: CASSDPTGLVEKLFF
CDR3 DNA: TGCGCCAGCAGTGACCCCACCGGTCTGGTCGAAAAACTGTTTTTT

J gene: TRBJ2-3
D gene: NA
clone size: many
V gene: TRBV6-2/TRBV6-3
CDR3 protein: CASSYPWDSPSEDTQYF
CDR3 DNA: TGTGCCAGCAGTTACCCCTGGGACTCGCCCTCCGAGGATACGCAGTATTTT

J gene: TRBJ1-1
D gene: NA
clone size: medium-sized
V gene: TRBV20-1
CDR3 protein: CSAIRGVNTEAFF
CDR3 DNA: TGCAGTGCTATAAGGGGGGTTAACACTGAAGCTTTCTTT

J gene: TRBJ2-7
D gene: NA
clone size: many
V gene: TRBV9
CDR3 protein: CASSVAAGAHGGNEQYF
CDR3 DNA: TGTGCCAGCAGCGTAGCGGCGGGGGCCCACGGGGGGAACGAGCAGTACTTC

J gene: TRBJ2-7
D gene: TRBD1
clone size: few
V gene: TRBV4-2
CDR3 protein: CASSQESDRGLDEQYF
CDR3 DNA: TGTGCCAGCAGCCAGGAGTCGGACAGGGGGCTGGACGAGCAGTACTTC

J gene: TRBJ1-5
D gene: NA
clone size: many
V gene: TRBV3-1
CDR3 protein: CASSQGGAGHQPQHF
CDR3 DNA: TGTGCCAGCAGCCAAGGAGGGGCAGGGCATCAGCCCCAGCATTTT

J gene: TRBJ2-3
D gene: NA
clone size: NA
V gene: TRBV27
CDR3 protein: CASIPTASTDTQYF
CDR3 DNA: TGTGCCAGCATTCCGACGGCCAGCACAGATACGCAGTATTTT

J gene: TRBJ1-4
D gene: NA
clone size: many
V gene: TRBV4-3
CDR3 protein: CASSQDADGRGGSEKLFF
CDR3 DNA: TGCGCCAGCAGCCAAGATGCAGATGGGAGAGGGGGAAGCGAAAAACTGTTTTTT

J gene: TRBJ2-1
D gene: TRBD1
clone size: few
V gene: TRBV7-2
CDR3 protein: CASSEGQGVKQFF
CDR3 DNA: TGTGCCAGCAGCGAGGGACAGGGGGTTAAGCAGTTCTTC

J gene: TRBJ1-4
D gene: NA
clone size: NA
V gene: TRBV28
CDR3 protein: CASSGGGTNEKLFF
CDR3 DNA: TGTGCCAGCAGTGGGGGAGGGACGAATGAAAAACTGTTTTTT

J gene: TRBJ1-2
D gene: NA
clone size: many
V gene: TRBV6-5
CDR3 protein: CASSYWGTEAPGYTF
CDR3 DNA: TGTGCCAGCAGTTACTGGGGCACAGAGGCGCCCGGCTACACCTTC

J gene: TRBJ1-1
D gene: NA
clone size: many
V gene: TRBV5-1
CDR3 protein: CASSLGVNANTEAFF
CDR3 DNA: TGCGCCAGCAGCTTGGGCGTTAATGCGAACACTGAAGCTTTCTTT

J gene: TRBJ2-1
D gene: NA
clone size: many
V gene: TRBV9
CDR3 protein: CASSVGGGYYNEQFF
CDR3 DNA: TGTGCCAGCAGCGTAGGAGGGGGTTACTACAATGAGCAGTTCTTC

J gene: TRBJ2-5
D gene: NA
clone size: many
V gene: TRBV9
CDR3 protein: CASSVGRRGPQETQYF
CDR3 DNA: TGTGCCAGCAGCGTTGGCCGGCGGGGGCCTCAAGAGACCCAGTACTTC

J gene: TRBJ2-7
D gene: TRBD1
clone size: many
V gene: TRBV2
CDR3 protein: CAIRPGQGDYEQYF
CDR3 DNA: TGTGCCATTCGGCCGGGACAGGGGGACTACGAGCAGTACTTC

J gene: TRBJ2-1
D gene: NA
clone size: NA
V gene: TRBV18
CDR3 protein: CASSPPGRGGNEQFF
CDR3 DNA: TGTGCCAGCTCACCACCTGGCAGGGGAGGAAATGAGCAGTTCTTC

J gene: TRBJ1-4
D gene: NA
clone size: many
V gene: TRBV20-1
CDR3 protein: CSARDQGGTTNEKLFF
CDR3 DNA: TGCAGTGCTAGAGATCAAGGGGGTACAACTAATGAAAAACTGTTTTTT

J gene: TRBJ2-3
D gene: NA
clone size: many
V gene: TRBV12-3/TRBV12-4
CDR3 protein: CASSLGGGKDTQYF
CDR3 DNA: TGTGCCAGCAGTTTGGGCGGGGGCAAGGATACGCAGTATTTT